A single sample gave rise to the 24 T cell receptor beta chains below, sequenced in a study of blood T cell repertoires in COVID-19. Clones were read by immunoSEQ multiplex PCR, and TCRdb kept only the in-frame ones, dropping some. The sample records 200,000 to 250,000 clones, over 75% being singletons. The sample comprised PBMCs or T cells enriched from blood (not recorded which). The receptors stem from a woman aged 25 to 39 who had been exposed to COVID-19.

This rearrangement joins TRBV5-1 to TRBJ1-1; 10 nucleotides align to TRBD1. The ends lost 3 bases at V and 5 bases at J; junction bases unmatched: 16. The CDR3 totals 18 residues. CDR1 is SGHRS, CDR2 YFSETQ, per germline. In DNA form, the CDR3 reads TGCGCCAGCAGCTCCCTTTTCGGGACAGGGGATTTGAGGACTGAAGCTTTCTTT. It specifies CASSSLFGTGDLRTEAFF.

This chain links TRBV24-1 with TRBJ2-1, with D perhaps matching TRBD2 (7 bases). V lost 6 bases and J lost 5, with 10 bases in between. The CDR3 has 13 amino acids. Germline values: CDR1 KGHDR, CDR2 SFDVKD. For the CDR3, the DNA is TGTGCCACCAGTCGGGGGGCCGACAATGAGCAGTTCTTC. It codes for CATSRGADNEQFF.

CDR3 DNA: TGTGCCAGCTCACCCCCGAGTGACAGGGGTCAGCCCCAGCATTTT. This translates into CASSPPSDRGQPQHF. The chain links TRBV18 to TRBJ1-5; TRBD1 matches 8 bases. The CDR3 is 15 residues long. The V gene end was trimmed by 3 bases and the J gene end by 6 bases; junction bases not matched to a gene: 7. Per the germline V gene, CDR1 is KGHSH and CDR2 is LQKENI.

V gene TRBV7-3 combines with J gene TRBJ2-3; 8 bases line up with TRBD1. Trimming took 5 bases from V and 3 from J; bases not matched to a gene: 7. From germline, CDR1 is SGHTA and CDR2 FQGTGA. CDR3 length equals 15 residues. The CDR3 DNA follows: TGTGCCAGCAGCCTCAGGGGGCAAAGGACAGATACGCAGTATTTT. Encoded protein: CASSLRGQRTDTQYF.

V usage is TRBV14 and J usage is TRBJ1-1; TRBD1 is a possible D gene (6 bases). V lost 5 bases to trimming and J lost 4 bases, with 14 bases between them. The length of the CDR3 is 14 residues. CDR1 and CDR2 (germline): SGHDN, FVKESK. CDR3 sequence (DNA): TGTGCCAGCAGCGGGGGGGCGCGGGGCACTGAAGCTTTCTTT. Translated: CASSGGARGTEAFF.

This clone appeared a single time. The chain employs TRBV30 and TRBJ1-5, with TRBD1 identical over 9 bases. Germline CDR1 is GTSNPN and CDR2 is SVGIG (reference sequence). V was pared by 5 bases and J by 5 bases, with 4 bases of the junction left unmatched. CDR3 length: 13 amino acids. CDR3 sequence: CAWGQGFDQPQHF. The DNA for the CDR3 is TGTGCCTGGGGACAGGGGTTCGATCAGCCCCAGCATTTT.

The chain joins TRBV6-2 or TRBV6-3 to TRBJ2-5; no reliable D call. The V gene's germline CDR1 is MNHEY and CDR2 SVGEGT. The germline V and J ends were trimmed by 0 bases and 5 bases, with 4 bases remaining between them. The CDR3 contains 12 residues. In nucleotides, the CDR3 is TGTGCCAGCAGTTACTCAGCCGAGACCCAGTACTTC. Its protein is CASSYSAETQYF.

The chain couples TRBV18 to TRBJ1-5; D remains unclear. Trimming cost V 1 base and J 4 bases, with 11 bases left between them. Per germline, CDR1 KGHSH and CDR2 LQKENI. CDR3 length equals 15 residues. The chain's CDR3 is CASSPRNSGNQPQHF. The CDR3, as DNA: TGTGCCAGCTCACCACGGAACAGCGGTAATCAGCCCCAGCATTTT.

The rearrangement joins TRBV9 to TRBJ2-3; no clear D. Germline assignment: CDR1 SGDLS and CDR2 YYNGEE. The CDR3 sequence is 14 residues long. The ends were cut back, 0 bases at V and 4 bases at J, with 9 bases in the middle. The CDR3 nucleotides read TGTGCCAGCAGCGTAGGACCCCGGGCAGATACGCAGTATTTT. This encodes CASSVGPRADTQYF.

V and J are TRBV27 and TRBJ2-1; D is perhaps TRBD2 (6 bases). With 6 bases removed from V and 6 bases from J, the gap between germline ends came to 12 bases. CDR3 length equals 13 residues. The germline V gene has CDR1 MNHEY and CDR2 SMNVEV (reference sequence). Here the CDR3 DNA reads TGTGCCAGCAGAATGGGAGGTCGCAATGAGCAGTTCTTC. Its translation is CASRMGGRNEQFF.

V gene TRBV4-1 combines with J gene TRBJ1-2, with TRBD1 matching 8 bases. CDR1 and CDR2 (germline): MGHRA, YSYEKL. V was pared by 2 bases and J by 3 bases, with 11 bases of the junction left unmatched. The CDR3 runs to 17 residues. The CDR3 loop reads CASSQTLPDRVHYGYTF. The DNA for the CDR3 is TGCGCCAGCAGCCAAACTCTTCCGGACAGGGTCCACTATGGCTACACCTTC.

This clone was recorded a few times. The chain couples TRBV28 to TRBJ1-2; 9 bases map to TRBD1. J was trimmed by 8 bases and V by 6 bases; bases with no gene match: 10. Germline V gives CDR1 MDHEN, CDR2 SYDVKM. The CDR3 length is 14 residues. This CDR3 reads CASSPQTGGGGYTF. CDR3 nucleotides: TGTGCCAGCAGCCCCCAAACAGGGGGCGGCGGCTACACCTTC.

V is TRBV10-1 and J is TRBJ2-1, with D perhaps TRBD2 (5 bases). Germline V gene data show CDR1 as WNHNN and CDR2 as SYGVQD (reference sequence). The CDR3 covers 15 residues. The germline V and J ends were trimmed by 5 bases and 6 bases, with 17 bases remaining between them. CDR3 in amino acids: CASSNTGKRVNEQFF. CDR3 nucleotides: TGCGCCAGCAGTAATACGGGGAAAAGAGTCAATGAGCAGTTCTTC.

The gene calls are TRBV29-1 and TRBJ2-1, with 11 bases that match TRBD2. V shed 4 bases and J 1 base; nucleotides not matched to a gene: 12. The CDR3 covers 18 residues. Looked up from germline, CDR1 is SQVTM and CDR2 is ANQGSEA. CDR3 coding DNA: TGCAGCGTTGTAGCACCAGGGACTAGCGGATCTTCCTACAATGAGCAGTTCTTC. It specifies CSVVAPGTSGSSYNEQFF.

V is TRBV7-3 and J is TRBJ2-1; D is perhaps TRBD1 (6 bases). Germline values: CDR1 SGHTA, CDR2 FQGTGA. The germline V and J ends were trimmed by 4 bases and 9 bases, with 16 bases remaining between them. The CDR3 runs 14 residues. The CDR3 reads CASSSGPSRGEQFF. The CDR3 DNA is TGTGCCAGCAGCTCGGGACCCAGCAGGGGTGAGCAGTTCTTC.

V gene TRBV5-1 combines with J gene TRBJ1-2, with D uncertain. The ends were cut back, 4 bases at V and 4 bases at J, with 14 bases in the middle. The CDR3 is 14 residues long. In germline, CDR1 is SGHRS, CDR2 YFSETQ. The CDR3 sequence is CASSQVEGTYGYTF. CDR3 coding DNA: TGCGCCAGCAGCCAGGTAGAAGGTACCTATGGCTACACCTTC.

The chain uses TRBV15 and TRBJ1-2; D may be TRBD1 (5 bases). Germline V lookup: CDR1 LNHNV, CDR2 YYDKDF (reference sequence). The CDR3 is 13 amino acids. V lost 5 bases, J lost 4 bases, and 11 bases lay in between. The CDR3 DNA reads TGTGCCACCAGCCAGGCGGGGACCTATGGCTACACCTTC. It is translated as CATSQAGTYGYTF.

This clone was counted only a few times. The chain recombines TRBV12-3 or TRBV12-4 with TRBJ2-7, with a tentative D call TRBD2 (6 bases). V was cut by 6 bases and J by 4 bases, with 13 bases left in between. The CDR3 runs 13 residues. DNA for the CDR3: TGTGCCAGCAGAACGGGACTGCGATACGAGCAGTACTTC. Amino acids: CASRTGLRYEQYF.

The J gene is TRBJ2-4, the V gene TRBV2, with 7 bases identical to TRBD1. Germline V lookup: CDR1 SNHLY, CDR2 FYNNEI. V lost 5 bases, J lost 0 bases, and 7 bases stayed unmatched. The CDR3 extends over 16 amino acids. For the CDR3, the DNA is TGTGCCAGCAGTCCGAACAGGGGCCTAGCCAAAAACATTCAGTACTTC. As protein: CASSPNRGLAKNIQYF.

The chain uses TRBV3-1 (or the pseudogene TRBV3-2) and TRBJ2-3, with D hard to call. This CDR3 has 15 amino acids. The germline gives CDR1 LGHDT, CDR2 YNNKEL (reference sequence). Deletions cut 0 bases from V and 2 bases from J, with 9 bases between. The CDR3 DNA reads TGTGCCAGCAGCCAAGATAACGGTGTCACAGATACGCAGTATTTT. Its protein is CASSQDNGVTDTQYF.

This rearrangement joins TRBV5-1 to TRBJ1-2, with unresolved D. From germline, CDR1 is SGHRS and CDR2 YFSETQ. This CDR3 comprises 13 residues. The germline V and J ends were trimmed by 0 bases and 3 bases, with 6 bases remaining between them. The CDR3 DNA reads TGCGCCAGCAGCTTGGCCACATACTATGGCTACACCTTC. This codes for CASSLATYYGYTF.

This chain links TRBV10-1 with TRBJ2-1, with 7 bases that match TRBD2. The V gene's germline CDR1 is WNHNN and CDR2 SYGVQD (reference sequence). This CDR3 has 13 residues. The trim removed 5 bases at V and 7 bases at J, leaving 5 bases unmatched. This CDR3 reads CASSSPGGNEQFF. The CDR3 coding sequence is TGCGCCAGCAGTTCCCCCGGGGGGAATGAGCAGTTCTTC.

The chain uses TRBV18 and TRBJ1-1, with 7 bases lining up with TRBD1. Germline V gene lookup returns CDR1 KGHSH and CDR2 LQKENI. V shed 3 bases and J 3 bases; nucleotides not matched to a gene: 10. This CDR3 region has 16 residues. The CDR3 loop reads CASSPVQGNGDTEAFF. The CDR3 DNA is TGTGCCAGCTCACCCGTACAGGGGAATGGGGACACTGAAGCTTTCTTT.

The chain couples TRBV7-9 to TRBJ2-1, with 12 positions matching TRBD2. The CDR3 has 15 amino acids. In germline, CDR1 is SEHNR, CDR2 FQNEAQ (reference sequence). J lost 7 bases, V lost 5 bases, and 6 bases had no gene match. The CDR3 DNA reads as TGTGCCAGCAGCAAAGCTAGCGGGAGGGATAATGAGCAGTTCTTC. Encoded protein: CASSKASGRDNEQFF.